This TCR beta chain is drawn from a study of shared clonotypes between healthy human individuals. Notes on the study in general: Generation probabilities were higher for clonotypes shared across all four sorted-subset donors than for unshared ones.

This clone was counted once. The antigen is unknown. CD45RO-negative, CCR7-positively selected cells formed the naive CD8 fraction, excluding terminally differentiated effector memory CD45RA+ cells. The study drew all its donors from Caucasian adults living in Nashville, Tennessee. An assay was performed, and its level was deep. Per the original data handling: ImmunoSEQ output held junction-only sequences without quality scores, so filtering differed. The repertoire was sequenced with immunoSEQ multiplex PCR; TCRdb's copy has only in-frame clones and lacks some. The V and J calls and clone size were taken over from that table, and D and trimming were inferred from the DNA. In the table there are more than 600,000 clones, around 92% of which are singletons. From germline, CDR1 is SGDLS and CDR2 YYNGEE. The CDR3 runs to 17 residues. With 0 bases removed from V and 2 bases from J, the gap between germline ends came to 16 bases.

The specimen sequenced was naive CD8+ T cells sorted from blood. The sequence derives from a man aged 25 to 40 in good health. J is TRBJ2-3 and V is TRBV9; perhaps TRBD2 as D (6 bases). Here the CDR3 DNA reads TGTGCCAGCAGCGTAGGGGGTGTAAGCGGGTACACAGATACGCAGTATTTT. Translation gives CASSVGGVSGYTDTQYF.